This T cell receptor beta chain was observed in a study of CD8 T cells in Susac syndrome. The V gene end was trimmed by 4 bases and the J gene end by 5 bases; junction bases not matched to a gene: 9. This CDR3 region has 17 residues. After extraction with the RNeasy kit, 0.5 to 1 ug of the RNA was reverse transcribed using random hexamers. Each CDR3 protein gets one entry after TCRdb re-called the immunoSEQ multiplex PCR reads with MiXCR. The data show 300,000 or so distinct CDR3 sequences, about 91% seen once. CD8+ and CD4+ T cells were negatively isolated; TEMRA cells were FACS-enriched. The receptor comes from a human donor with multiple sclerosis. The sample taken for sequencing was CD4+ T cells from PBMCs. This chain links TRBV12-3 or TRBV12-4 with TRBJ2-2, with 11 positions matching TRBD2. DNA of the CDR3: TGTGCCAGCAGTTATAAACATAGCGGGAGGGTGACCGGGGAGCTGTTTTTT. Translating gives CASSYKHSGRVTGELFF.